This T cell receptor beta chain was observed in a study of T-cell reconstitution after alpha-beta-depleted transplantation in children. Library preparation (for TCRbeta) was performed with unique molecular identifiers. TCRdb reprocessed the PCR reads with MiXCR, giving one entry per CDR3 protein. Here the sample spans some 140,000 distinct CDR3 sequences, 9.7% being singletons. The table lists this clonotype with a few counts. Its antigen remains unknown. Study conclusions and caveats: Some patients showed high day-60 TCRbeta diversity, which derived from surviving recipient T cells and thymic progenitors. Expanded graft clones, several hundred of them, were reportedly the source of alpha-beta T cells about two months after transplant. Hyperexpanded clones declined; after one year, newly produced T cells mostly supplied diversity.

Germline V lookup: CDR1 SEHNR, CDR2 FQNEAQ (reference sequence). Trimming removed 0 bases at V and 2 bases at J, with 11 bases between. This CDR3 has 15 amino acids. Material: PBMCs, mostly from graft donor cells, obtained 180 days after TCRalphabeta/CD19-depleted stem cell transplant. The chain links TRBV7-9 to TRBJ2-7, with D possibly TRBD1 on 6 matching bases. The clonotype was recovered from a girl in the first two years of life who had a stem cell transplant for combined immunodeficiency, so the T cells may come from the graft donor. The CDR3 DNA reads as TGTGCCAGCAGCTTAGCCTGGGACACCCCCTACGAGCAGTACTTC. This sequence encodes CASSLAWDTPYEQYF.